This T cell receptor beta chain was retrieved from a study of CD8 T cells in ankylosing spondylitis. Study-level findings and limits: In synovial fluid and blood from reactive arthritis, some motif variants were previously reported.

This CDR3 is 16 amino acids long. J gave up 7 bases and V 6 bases, and 11 bases lay outside the gene matches. Per germline, CDR1 LGHDT and CDR2 YNNKEL (reference sequence). In regard to this clonotype: Its specificity is unknown.

TCRdb reprocessed the 5' RACE reads with MiXCR, giving one entry per CDR3 protein. Of under 300,000 distinct CDR3 sequences in the sample, around a tenth were seen once. The chain couples TRBV3-1 to TRBJ2-2; 10 bases fit TRBD2. The TCR was taken from a male donor with ankylosing spondylitis or in good health (not recorded which). The sequenced sample was blood, either unsorted or a sorted T cell fraction (not recorded which). The DNA for the CDR3 is TGTGCCAGCAGGGTGGGTCCTAGCGGGAGCGGCGGGGAGCTGTTTTTT. Protein sequence: CASRVGPSGSGGELFF.